The 21 T cell receptor beta chains presented below share a single source sample, sequenced in a study of CD8 T cells in Susac syndrome (dated 2019 in TCRdb). Receptors were amplified or captured by the immunoSEQ multiplex PCR assay. RNA was extracted using the RNeasy kit, and about 0.5 to 1 ug of the RNA was reverse transcribed with random hexamers. The public reads were run again by TCRdb, first through fastp at Q25 and then through MiXCR, and only productive beta chains were kept. Under each unique CDR3 protein, matching rows form one entry showing the most common genes and DNA. This sample has 150,000 or so distinct CDR3 sequences in its table, and just under 97% of those were observed once. The top ten clones comprise around 0.15% of the sample. Sequenced material: CD8+ T cells from PBMCs. The receptors originated from a human donor with multiple sclerosis.

V usage is TRBV3-1 and J usage is TRBJ2-2; TRBD1 is a possible D gene (5 bases). The germline CDR1 and CDR2 sequences are LGHDT and YNNKEL (reference sequence). The length of the CDR3 is 20 residues. Between the trimmed V and J ends, which lost 4 bases and 0 bases, there was a span of 24 bases. CDR3 residues: CASSPTPGSQGTPNTGELFF. DNA for the CDR3: TGTGCCAGCAGCCCAACCCCCGGCAGTCAGGGTACTCCGAACACCGGGGAGCTGTTTTTT.

The chain links TRBV11-2 to TRBJ1-2, with TRBD1 matching 11 bases. Trimming at V came to 1 base and at J to 4 bases, leaving 2 bases not matched to a gene. The CDR3 runs to 15 residues. Germline CDR1 is SGHAT and CDR2 is FQNNGV. CDR3 sequence: CASSLGTGGSYGYTF. DNA for the CDR3: TGTGCCAGCAGCTTAGGGACAGGGGGCAGCTATGGCTACACCTTC.

The chain carries TRBV19 and TRBJ2-1; D uncertain. Germline V gene lookup returns CDR1 LNHDA and CDR2 SQIVND (reference sequence). Trimming removed 8 bases at V and 14 bases at J, with 16 bases between. This CDR3 is built from 11 residues. The CDR3 DNA is TGTGCCAGTGGAAACAGTTCCGGAAAGTTCTTC. This sequence encodes CASGNSSGKFF.

The chain carries TRBV27 and TRBJ2-5, with D perhaps matching TRBD1 (5 bases). V shed 7 bases and J shed 6 bases, with 15 bases lying between them. The CDR3 is 13 residues long. Germline-derived CDR1 and CDR2 are MNHEY and SMNVEV (reference sequence). As DNA, the CDR3 is TGTGCCAGCAACGACAGAGCCGCGAAGACCCAGTACTTC. Translating gives CASNDRAAKTQYF.

The V gene is TRBV29-1, the J gene TRBJ2-5; 10 bases are shared with TRBD2. V was clipped by 7 bases and J by 5 bases; unmatched bases: 10. The CDR3 runs 14 residues. Germline CDR1 is SQVTM and CDR2 is ANQGSEA. For the CDR3, the DNA is TGCAGCGCCCAAGGGACTAGCGTCGGCGAGACCCAGTACTTC. Translated, it gives CSAQGTSVGETQYF.

This sequence joins TRBV30 and TRBJ2-7; 8 bases fit TRBD1. The germline V gene has CDR1 GTSNPN and CDR2 SVGIG (reference sequence). This CDR3 comprises 15 residues. The ends lost 1 base at V and 0 bases at J; junction bases unmatched: 5. The chain's CDR3 is CAWSAGTGYSYEQYF. As DNA, the CDR3 is TGTGCCTGGAGTGCCGGGACAGGCTACTCCTACGAGCAGTACTTC. Combining the CDR3 with reference TRBV30 and TRBJ2-7 gives the whole variable domain SQTIHQWPATLVQPVGSPLSLECTVEGTSNPNLYWYRQAAGRGLQLLFYSVGIGQISSEVPQNLSASRPQDRQFILSSKKLLLSDSGFYLCAWSAGTGYSYEQYFGPGTRLTVT.

V is TRBV5-6 and J is TRBJ1-2, with D maybe TRBD1 (5 bases). Trimming stripped 3 bases from V and 4 bases from J, with 16 bases between. From germline, CDR1 is SGHDT and CDR2 YYEEEE. The CDR3 is made up of 15 amino acids. CDR3 residues: CASSSWDVVSYGYTF. As DNA, the CDR3 is TGTGCCAGCAGCTCTTGGGACGTGGTGAGCTATGGCTACACCTTC. The entire variable domain, with the rest obtained from reference TRBV5-6 and TRBJ1-2, is as follows: DAGVTQSPTHLIKTRGQQVTLRCSPKSGHDTVSWYQQALGQGPQFIFQYYEEEERQRGNFPDRFSGHQFPNYSSELNVNALLLGDSALYLCASSSWDVVSYGYTFGSGTRLTVV.

This chain links TRBV30 with TRBJ2-3; D tentatively fits TRBD1 or TRBD2 (5 bases each). Germline V gene sequence: CDR1 GTSNPN, CDR2 SVGIG (reference sequence). The CDR3 is 15 amino acids. Deletions cut 0 bases from V and 2 bases from J, with 12 bases between. The CDR3, as DNA: TGTGCCTGGAGTGTACCCGGGACCGTCACAGATACGCAGTATTTT. This encodes CAWSVPGTVTDTQYF.

This chain uses TRBV2 with TRBJ2-3; TRBD2 agrees at 11 bases. V lost 8 bases, J lost 0 bases, and 10 bases stayed unmatched. CDR1 is SNHLY and CDR2 is FYNNEI in the germline V gene. This CDR3 is built from 17 residues. CDR3 sequence reads: CASELPGTSGSTDTQYF. The CDR3 nucleotides are TGTGCCAGCGAACTCCCCGGGACTAGCGGCAGCACAGATACGCAGTATTTT.

The chain links TRBV14 to TRBJ2-5; 9 bases are a match to TRBD1. Germline trimming cut 1 base from V and 4 bases from J; bases unmatched to any gene: 7. Germline-derived CDR1 and CDR2 are SGHDN and FVKESK. This CDR3 comprises 16 residues. The CDR3 nucleotides are TGTGCCAGCAGCCAAGTCCCCGGGACAGGGTTAGAGACCCAGTACTTC. Its protein product is CASSQVPGTGLETQYF.

The genes are TRBV12-3 or TRBV12-4 and TRBJ1-1; no clear D. V was pared by 0 bases and J by 6 bases, with 8 bases between. The CDR3 spans 13 residues. CDR3 amino acids: CASSLALGSEAFF. In DNA form, the CDR3 reads TGTGCCAGCAGTTTAGCGCTGGGGTCTGAAGCTTTCTTT.

This chain connects TRBV30 to TRBJ2-2, with D maybe TRBD1 (5 bases). Germline loops: CDR1 GTSNPN, CDR2 SVGIG (reference sequence). Between the trimmed V and J ends, which lost 0 bases and 5 bases, there was a span of 13 bases. CDR3 length: 15 amino acids. CDR3 in amino acids: CAWSVEAGKTGELFF. The CDR3 DNA is TGTGCCTGGAGTGTTGAGGCAGGGAAGACCGGGGAGCTGTTTTTT.

The genes are TRBV5-4 and TRBJ1-5; D gene ambiguous. Trimming took off 0 bases at V and 5 bases at J, with 9 bases between the two ends. This CDR3 region has 14 residues. Germline V lookup: CDR1 SGHNT, CDR2 YYREEE (reference sequence). Here the CDR3 reads CASSLGGDDQPQHF. The CDR3, as DNA: TGTGCCAGCAGCTTGGGGGGAGATGATCAGCCCCAGCATTTT.

This chain uses TRBV7-9 with TRBJ2-7; D is perhaps TRBD2 (5 bases). The CDR3 runs 14 residues. CDR1 and CDR2 from the germline V gene are SEHNR and FQNEAQ (reference sequence). The V gene lost 5 bases and the J gene lost 1 base, with 12 bases spanning the gap. Written as DNA, the CDR3 is TGTGCCAGCAGCCTTCCCCGGGAATCCTACGAGCAGTACTTC. Translated, it gives CASSLPRESYEQYF.

The gene calls are TRBV27 and TRBJ2-7; 8 bases align to TRBD1. V lost 3 bases to trimming and J lost 4 bases; unmatched junction nucleotides: 8. CDR3 length equals 15 residues. The V gene's germline CDR1 is MNHEY and CDR2 SMNVEV (reference sequence). This chain's CDR3 is CASSLGQAFEYEQYF. The CDR3 DNA follows: TGTGCCAGCAGTTTGGGACAGGCTTTCGAGTACGAGCAGTACTTC.

The chain joins TRBV20-1 to TRBJ2-1; the match to TRBD2 covers 11 bases. V gave up 6 bases and J gave up 6 bases; unmatched junction bases: 7. This CDR3 has 14 residues. Germline assignment: CDR1 DFQATT and CDR2 SNEGSKA (reference sequence). This CDR3 is CSAPTSGGINEQFF. In DNA, the CDR3 is TGCAGTGCCCCCACTAGCGGGGGTATCAATGAGCAGTTCTTC.

This clonotype was counted once. CDR3 sequence (DNA): TGCAGCGTTGAAGGTATGGCGGGTCTATACAATGAGCAGTTCTTC. It codes for CSVEGMAGLYNEQFF. V usage is TRBV29-1 and J usage is TRBJ2-1, with D tentatively TRBD2 (5 bases). The CDR3 covers 15 residues. Germline values: CDR1 SQVTM, CDR2 ANQGSEA. V gave up 1 base and J gave up 4 bases, with 14 bases separating them.

The J gene is TRBJ2-5, the V gene TRBV20-1, with TRBD2 identical over 11 bases. The germline gives CDR1 DFQATT, CDR2 SNEGSKA (reference sequence). The J segment lost 0 bases and the V segment lost 1 base, leaving 7 bases of the junction unmatched. The CDR3 is made up of 17 amino acids. The CDR3 reads CSARGELAGEYQETQYF. Here the CDR3 DNA reads TGCAGTGCTAGAGGTGAACTAGCGGGGGAGTACCAAGAGACCCAGTACTTC.

The chain carries TRBV4-1 and TRBJ1-4; D is possibly TRBD1 (6 bases). CDR1 and CDR2 (germline): MGHRA, YSYEKL. Trimming cost V 5 bases and J 7 bases, with 20 bases left between them. CDR3 length equals 16 residues. The CDR3 loop is CASSSTLQGRGEKLFF. CDR3 DNA: TGCGCCAGCAGCTCGACATTACAGGGCCGGGGTGAAAAACTGTTTTTT.

This chain connects TRBV19 to TRBJ2-1; TRBD2 might be the D (6 bases). This CDR3 region has 14 residues. Trimming took off 6 bases at V and 2 bases at J, with 11 bases between the two ends. Germline assignment: CDR1 LNHDA and CDR2 SQIVND (reference sequence). The CDR3 loop reads CASSPGTPYNEQFF. CDR3 bases: TGTGCCAGTAGCCCCGGGACTCCCTACAATGAGCAGTTCTTC. Based on the CDR3 plus reference TRBV19 and TRBJ2-1, the full variable domain is DGGITQSPKYLFRKEGQNVTLSCEQNLNHDAMYWYRQDPGQGLRLIYYSQIVNDFQKGDIAEGYSVSREKKESFPLTVTSAQKNPTAFYLCASSPGTPYNEQFFGPGTRLTVL.

V is TRBV20-1 and J is TRBJ2-3; D not certain. Trimming took 0 bases from V and 10 from J, leaving 17 bases between them. The germline gives CDR1 DFQATT, CDR2 SNEGSKA (reference sequence). This CDR3 is built from 14 residues. CDR3 nucleotides: TGCAGTGCTAGAGAGCCATTCGACCCTCGCGCGCAGTATTTT. It translates to CSAREPFDPRAQYF.